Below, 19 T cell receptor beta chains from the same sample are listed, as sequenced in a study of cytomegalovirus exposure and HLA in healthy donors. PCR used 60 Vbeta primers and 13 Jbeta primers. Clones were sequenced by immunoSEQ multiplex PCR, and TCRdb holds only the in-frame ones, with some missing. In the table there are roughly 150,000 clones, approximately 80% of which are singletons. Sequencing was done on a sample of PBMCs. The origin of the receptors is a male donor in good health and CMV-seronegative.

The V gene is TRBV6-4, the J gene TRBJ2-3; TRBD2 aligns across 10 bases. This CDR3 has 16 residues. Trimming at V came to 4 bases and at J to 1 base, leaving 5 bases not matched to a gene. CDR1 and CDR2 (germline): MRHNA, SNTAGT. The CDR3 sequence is CASSASSGGGTDTQYF. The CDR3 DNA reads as TGTGCCAGCAGTGCCTCCAGCGGGGGGGGCACAGATACGCAGTATTTT.

CDR3 amino acids: CASSLALAETQYF. The CDR3, as DNA: TGTGCCAGCAGCTTGGCACTAGCGGAGACCCAGTACTTC. The chain is built from TRBV5-6 and TRBJ2-5, with 7 bases lining up with TRBD2. From germline, CDR1 is SGHDT and CDR2 YYEEEE. This CDR3 comprises 13 residues. V lost 0 bases, J lost 5 bases, and 1 base stayed unmatched.

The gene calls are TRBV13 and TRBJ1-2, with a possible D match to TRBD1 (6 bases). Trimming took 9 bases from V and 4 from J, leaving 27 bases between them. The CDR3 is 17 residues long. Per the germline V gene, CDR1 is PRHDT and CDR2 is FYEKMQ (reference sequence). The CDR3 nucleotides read TGTGCCAGTATCGGGGGCCTTTCGGGGAGGGTAGGCTATGGCTACACCTTC. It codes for CASIGGLSGRVGYGYTF.

The CDR3 reads CASSYRGALGEGYTF. For the CDR3, the DNA is TGCGCCAGCAGCTACAGGGGGGCCCTCGGGGAAGGCTACACCTTC. This chain connects TRBV5-1 to TRBJ1-2; 8 bases are a match to TRBD1. J lost 8 bases, V lost 3 bases, and 12 bases had no gene match. Germline CDR1 SGHRS, CDR2 YFSETQ. This CDR3 region has 15 residues.

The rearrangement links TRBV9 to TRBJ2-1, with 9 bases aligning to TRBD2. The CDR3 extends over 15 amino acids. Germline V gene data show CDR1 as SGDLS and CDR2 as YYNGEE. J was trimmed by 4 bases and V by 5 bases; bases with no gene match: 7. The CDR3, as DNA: TGTGCCAGCAGTTCTAGCGGGACCGGGTACAATGAGCAGTTCTTC. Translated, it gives CASSSSGTGYNEQFF.

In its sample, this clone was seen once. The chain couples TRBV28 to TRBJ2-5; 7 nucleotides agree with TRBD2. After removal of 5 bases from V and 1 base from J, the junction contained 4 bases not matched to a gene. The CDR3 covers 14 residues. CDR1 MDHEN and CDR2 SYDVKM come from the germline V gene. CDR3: CASSTLAPQETQYF. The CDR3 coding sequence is TGTGCCAGCAGTACACTAGCGCCCCAAGAGACCCAGTACTTC.

The DNA for the CDR3 is TGCGCCAGCAGCTCCCGGACAGGGAAAACCGGGGAGCTGTTTTTT. Its protein product is CASSSRTGKTGELFF. The rearrangement links TRBV5-1 to TRBJ2-2, with TRBD1 identical over 8 bases. CDR3 length equals 15 residues. With V trimmed by 3 bases and J by 5 bases, 6 bases remained unmatched. Germline lookup yields CDR1 SGHRS and CDR2 YFSETQ.

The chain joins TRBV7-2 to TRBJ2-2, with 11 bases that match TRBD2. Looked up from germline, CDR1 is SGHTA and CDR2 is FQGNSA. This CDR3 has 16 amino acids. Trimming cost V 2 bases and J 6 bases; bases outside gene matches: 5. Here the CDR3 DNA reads TGTGCCAGCAGCTTACTAGCGGGAGGTTGGTCCGGGGAGCTGTTTTTT. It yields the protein CASSLLAGGWSGELFF.

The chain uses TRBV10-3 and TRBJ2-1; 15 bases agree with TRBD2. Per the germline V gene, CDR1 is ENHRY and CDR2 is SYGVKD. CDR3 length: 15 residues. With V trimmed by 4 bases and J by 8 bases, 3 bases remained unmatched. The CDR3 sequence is CAISGTSGGADEQFF. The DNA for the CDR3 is TGTGCCATCAGTGGGACTAGCGGGGGGGCCGATGAGCAGTTCTTC.

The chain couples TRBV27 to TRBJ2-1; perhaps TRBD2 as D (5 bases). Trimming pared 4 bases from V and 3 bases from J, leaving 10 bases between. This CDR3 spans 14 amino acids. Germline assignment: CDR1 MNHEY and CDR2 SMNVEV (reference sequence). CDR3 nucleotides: TGTGCCAGCAGTTACACGGGGTACTACAATGAGCAGTTCTTC. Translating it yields CASSYTGYYNEQFF.

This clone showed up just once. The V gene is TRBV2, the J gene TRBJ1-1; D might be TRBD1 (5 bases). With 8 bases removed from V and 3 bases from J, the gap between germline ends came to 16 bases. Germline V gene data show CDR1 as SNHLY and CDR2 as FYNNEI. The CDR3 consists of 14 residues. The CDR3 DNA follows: TGTGCCAGCCACGACGGGGGTCCGTACACTGAAGCTTTCTTT. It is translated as CASHDGGPYTEAFF.

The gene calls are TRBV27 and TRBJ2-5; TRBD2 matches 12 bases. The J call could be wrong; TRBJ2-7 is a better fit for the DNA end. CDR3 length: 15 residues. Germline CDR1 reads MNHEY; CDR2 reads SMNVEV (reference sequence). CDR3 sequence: CASSQTSGGPYEQYF. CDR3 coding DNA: TGTGCCAGCAGTCAAACTAGCGGGGGGCCCTACGAGCAGTACTTC.

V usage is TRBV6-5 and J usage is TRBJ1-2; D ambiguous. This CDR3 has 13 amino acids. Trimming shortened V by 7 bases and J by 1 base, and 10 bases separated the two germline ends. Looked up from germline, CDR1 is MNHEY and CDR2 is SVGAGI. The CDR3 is CASKRQDNYGYTF. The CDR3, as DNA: TGTGCCAGCAAAAGACAAGATAACTATGGCTACACCTTC.

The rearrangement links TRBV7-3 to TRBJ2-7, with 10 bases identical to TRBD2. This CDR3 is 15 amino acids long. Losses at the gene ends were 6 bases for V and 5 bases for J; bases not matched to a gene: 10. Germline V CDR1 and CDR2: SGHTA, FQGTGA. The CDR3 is CASRSSLAGEDEQYF. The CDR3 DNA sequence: TGTGCCAGCAGGTCTTCCCTAGCGGGAGAGGACGAGCAGTACTTC.

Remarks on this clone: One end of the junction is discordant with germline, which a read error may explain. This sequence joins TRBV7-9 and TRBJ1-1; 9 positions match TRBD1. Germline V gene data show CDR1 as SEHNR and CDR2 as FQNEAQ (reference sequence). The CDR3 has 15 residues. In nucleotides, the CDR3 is TGTTCCAGCAGCATGGGACAGGGCAAGAACACTGAAGCTTTCTTT. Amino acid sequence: CSSSMGQGKNTEAFF.

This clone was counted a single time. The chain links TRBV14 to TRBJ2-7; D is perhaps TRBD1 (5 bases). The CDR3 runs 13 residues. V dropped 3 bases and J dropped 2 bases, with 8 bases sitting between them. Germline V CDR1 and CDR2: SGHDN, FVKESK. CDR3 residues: CASSHQGPYEQYF. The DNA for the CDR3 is TGTGCCAGCAGCCACCAGGGCCCCTACGAGCAGTACTTC. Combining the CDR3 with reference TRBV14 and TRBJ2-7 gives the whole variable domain EAGVTQFPSHSVIEKGQTVTLRCDPISGHDNLYWYRRVMGKEIKFLLHFVKESKQDESGMPNNRFLAERTGGTYSTLKVQPAELEDSGVYFCASSHQGPYEQYFGPGTRLTVT.

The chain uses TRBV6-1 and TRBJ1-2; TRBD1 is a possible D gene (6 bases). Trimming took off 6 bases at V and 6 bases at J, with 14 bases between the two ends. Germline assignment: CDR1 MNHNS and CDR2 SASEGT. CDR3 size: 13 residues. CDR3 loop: CASSLRTAHGYTF. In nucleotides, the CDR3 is TGTGCCAGCAGCCTTCGGACAGCCCATGGCTACACCTTC.

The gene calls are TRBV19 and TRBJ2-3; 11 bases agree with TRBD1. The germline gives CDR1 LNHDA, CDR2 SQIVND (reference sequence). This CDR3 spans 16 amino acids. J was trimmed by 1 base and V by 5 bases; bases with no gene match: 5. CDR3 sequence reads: CASSRMGQGGTDTQYF. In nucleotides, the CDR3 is TGTGCCAGTAGTCGAATGGGACAGGGGGGCACAGATACGCAGTATTTT. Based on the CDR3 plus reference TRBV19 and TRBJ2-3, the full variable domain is DGGITQSPKYLFRKEGQNVTLSCEQNLNHDAMYWYRQDPGQGLRLIYYSQIVNDFQKGDIAEGYSVSREKKESFPLTVTSAQKNPTAFYLCASSRMGQGGTDTQYFGPGTRLTVL.

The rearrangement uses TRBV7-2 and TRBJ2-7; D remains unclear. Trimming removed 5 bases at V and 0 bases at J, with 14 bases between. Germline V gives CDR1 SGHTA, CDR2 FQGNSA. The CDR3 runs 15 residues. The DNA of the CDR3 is TGTGCCAGCAGCCACGAAGGAACAGTCTCCTACGAGCAGTACTTC. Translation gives CASSHEGTVSYEQYF.